The 28 T cell receptor beta chains below come from one sample, sequenced in a study of beta chain features in type 1 diabetes. The authors reverse transcribed all of the isolated RNA, so sequencing captured expressed TCRB transcripts. Assay used: immunoSEQ multiplex PCR; TCRdb lists only in-frame clones, some missing. Among roughly 610,000 clones listed, roughly a sixth were seen once. The sample taken for sequencing was naive CD4+ T cells from blood. The receptors stem from a man younger than 35 in good health.

The J gene is TRBJ2-5, the V gene TRBV7-6; TRBD1 is a possible D gene (6 bases). The CDR3 covers 14 residues. V was trimmed by 3 bases and J by 5 bases, leaving 13 bases between them. Germline V lookup: CDR1 SGHVS, CDR2 FNYEAQ. The CDR3 loop reads CASSLNRDSETQYF. The CDR3 nucleotides are TGTGCCAGCAGCTTGAACAGGGATTCGGAGACCCAGTACTTC.

The sample holds a few counts of this clone. The junction differs from germline at one of its ends, possibly a read error. The genes are TRBV7-3 and TRBJ1-2; the D gene is possibly TRBD1 (6 bases). The CDR3 spans 14 residues. Per germline, CDR1 SGHTA and CDR2 FQGTGA. The DNA for the CDR3 is TGTGCCAGCAGCTCCACAGGGAAGGACTACGGCTACACCTTC. This gives the protein CASSSTGKDYGYTF.

The V gene is TRBV6-5, the J gene TRBJ2-5; the D gene is possibly TRBD2 (5 bases). Germline V CDR1 and CDR2: MNHEY, SVGAGI. V lost 6 bases to trimming and J lost 13 bases, with 18 bases between them. The CDR3 length is 12 residues. CDR3 DNA sequence: TGTGCCAGCAGATCCGGACTTTCCCCGGGGTACTTC. The encoded protein is CASRSGLSPGYF.

This clone has a handful of counts. This chain's CDR3 is CASSSQSGQGIKQYF. DNA for the CDR3: TGTGCCAGCAGCTCCCAGTCGGGACAGGGGATTAAGCAGTACTTC. The chain carries TRBV7-2 and TRBJ2-7, with 10 bases lining up with TRBD1. Per the germline V gene, CDR1 is SGHTA and CDR2 is FQGNSA. This CDR3 comprises 15 residues. V gave up 4 bases and J gave up 8 bases; unmatched junction bases: 11.

V and J are TRBV27 and TRBJ2-7; 8 bases line up with TRBD2. CDR3 size: 15 residues. The germline V gene encodes CDR1 MNHEY and CDR2 SMNVEV (reference sequence). Trimming at V came to 5 bases and at J to 2 bases, leaving 8 bases not matched to a gene. CDR3 amino acids: CASSRSGGGPYEQYF. The CDR3 region has the DNA TGTGCCAGCAGTCGGAGCGGGGGCGGACCCTACGAGCAGTACTTC.

The V gene is TRBV9, the J gene TRBJ2-3; D gene uncertain. From germline, CDR1 is SGDLS and CDR2 YYNGEE. The CDR3 extends over 14 amino acids. V lost 1 base and J lost 0, with 6 bases in between. The CDR3 DNA reads as TGTGCCAGCAGCGTACCAGTCAGCACAGATACGCAGTATTTT. This codes for CASSVPVSTDTQYF.

The sample holds many counts of this clone. The V call is TRBV13, the J call TRBJ1-3; 7 bases fit TRBD1. V shed 5 bases, J shed 0 bases, and the junction held 7 bases outside the gene matches. The CDR3 sequence is 16 residues long. Germline V CDR1 and CDR2: PRHDT, FYEKMQ (reference sequence). CDR3 sequence: CASSPRDRVSGNTIYF. The CDR3, as DNA: TGTGCCAGCAGCCCTAGGGACAGAGTCTCTGGAAACACCATATATTTT. The complete variable domain, with remaining parts taken from reference TRBV13 and TRBJ1-3, reads AAGVIQSPRHLIKEKRETATLKCYPIPRHDTVYWYQQGPGQDPQFLISFYEKMQSDKGSIPDRFSAQQFSDYHSELNMSSLELGDSALYFCASSPRDRVSGNTIYFGEGSWLTVV.

The J gene is TRBJ2-2, the V gene TRBV2; TRBD1 matches 8 bases. The V gene's germline CDR1 is SNHLY and CDR2 FYNNEI. This CDR3 is 17 amino acids long. Trimming took 6 bases from V and 0 from J; bases not matched to a gene: 9. The CDR3 nucleotides are TGTGCCAGCAGCAACTCTTTGACAGGGGCGAACACCGGGGAGCTGTTTTTT. It specifies CASSNSLTGANTGELFF.

This clone came up a few times. The genes are TRBV5-1 and TRBJ2-2; the D is unclear. CDR3 size: 14 residues. V shed 4 bases and J shed 5 bases, with 12 bases lying between them. Germline V gene data show CDR1 as SGHRS and CDR2 as YFSETQ. The CDR3 DNA follows: TGCGCCAGCAGCCTCCTATTAGGGACCGGGGAGCTGTTTTTT. This encodes CASSLLLGTGELFF.

This sequence joins TRBV15 and TRBJ2-5, with D unclear. Germline CDR1 reads LNHNV; CDR2 reads YYDKDF (reference sequence). The V end lost 3 bases, the J end lost 1 base, and 6 bases lay between the germline ends. The CDR3 loop spans 13 amino acids. CDR3 DNA sequence: TGTGCCACCAGCAGTACCCCCCAAGAGACCCAGTACTTC. It codes for CATSSTPQETQYF.

This rearrangement joins TRBV29-1 to TRBJ1-1, with a possible D match to TRBD1 (5 bases). This CDR3 comprises 13 residues. Germline values: CDR1 SQVTM, CDR2 ANQGSEA. The V end was cut by 3 bases, the J end by 0 bases, with 8 bases between. The chain's CDR3 is CSVDRGMNTEAFF. As DNA, the CDR3 is TGCAGCGTTGATAGGGGCATGAACACTGAAGCTTTCTTT.

The genes are TRBV11-2 and TRBJ2-2, with 9 bases fitting TRBD2. J lost 4 bases, V lost 5 bases, and 8 bases had no gene match. Germline CDR1 SGHAT, CDR2 FQNNGV. The CDR3 length is 16 residues. The CDR3 bases are TGTGCCAGCAGCACTTCTAGCGGGGCTGGCACCGGGGAGCTGTTTTTT. Translated, it gives CASSTSSGAGTGELFF.

This chain links TRBV9 with TRBJ2-5; 8 positions agree with TRBD1. V lost 7 bases and J lost 3; bases outside the gene matches: 11. CDR1 is SGDLS and CDR2 is YYNGEE in the germline V gene. This CDR3 contains 15 residues. CDR3 amino acids: CASGLGQGGKETQYF. CDR3 in DNA: TGTGCCAGCGGGTTAGGACAGGGAGGAAAAGAGACCCAGTACTTC. The entire variable domain, with the rest obtained from reference TRBV9 and TRBJ2-5, is as follows: DSGVTQTPKHLITATGQRVTLRCSPRSGDLSVYWYQQSLDQGLQFLIQYYNGEERAKGNILERFSAQQFPDLHSELNLSSLELGDSALYFCASGLGQGGKETQYFGPGTRLLVL.

The V call is TRBV6-1, the J call TRBJ1-1, with 8 bases identical to TRBD1. The CDR3 is 14 residues long. The germline gives CDR1 MNHNS, CDR2 SASEGT. V shed 4 bases, J shed 1 base, and the junction held 2 bases outside the gene matches. CDR3 protein: CASSGTGGNTEAFF. CDR3 nucleotides: TGTGCCAGCAGTGGCACAGGGGGGAACACTGAAGCTTTCTTT.

A single count supports this clone. The rearrangement links TRBV7-3 to TRBJ2-2, with 11 bases identical to TRBD2. V lost 5 bases and J lost 4; bases outside the gene matches: 3. Germline V gene lookup returns CDR1 SGHTA and CDR2 FQGTGA. The CDR3 consists of 15 residues. The CDR3 spells CASSHSGRATGELFF. CDR3 coding DNA: TGTGCCAGCAGCCATAGCGGGAGGGCCACCGGGGAGCTGTTTTTT.

This clone appeared a few times. The chain employs TRBV25-1 and TRBJ1-1; D gene unclear. This CDR3 spans 16 amino acids. The germline V and J ends were trimmed by 2 bases and 0 bases, with 13 bases remaining between them. Germline V CDR1 and CDR2: MGHDK, SYGVNS. The CDR3 region has the DNA TGTGCCAGCAGTGAAGTGGAAGGGATGATGAACACTGAAGCTTTCTTT. The encoded protein is CASSEVEGMMNTEAFF.

The chain joins TRBV28 to TRBJ2-7; D remains unclear. Trimming removed 2 bases at V and 3 bases at J, with 17 bases between. Germline-derived CDR1 and CDR2 are MDHEN and SYDVKM. The CDR3 has 16 residues. The CDR3: CASSLSLGAGDYEQYF. DNA of the CDR3: TGTGCCAGCAGTTTAAGTTTAGGAGCTGGGGACTACGAGCAGTACTTC.

This clone was found a few times. Here the CDR3 reads CASSTTGQGYEQYF. The CDR3 coding sequence is TGTGCCAGCAGCACCACGGGACAGGGGTACGAGCAGTACTTC. This chain links TRBV21-1 with TRBJ2-7; the tabulated D call, TRBD1, remains unverified against the DNA. TRBV21-1 is annotated as a pseudogene. CDR3 length: 14 residues.

This clone occurred a few times. The chain couples TRBV5-1 to TRBJ2-6; the D gene is possibly TRBD2 (6 bases). Trimming removed 0 bases at V and 1 base at J, with 11 bases between. Germline assignment: CDR1 SGHRS and CDR2 YFSETQ. This CDR3 has 17 residues. Here the CDR3 reads CASSLEGLTSGANVLTF. Written as DNA, the CDR3 is TGCGCCAGCAGCTTGGAGGGACTGACTTCTGGGGCCAACGTCCTGACTTTC.

The rearrangement joins TRBV27 to TRBJ1-1; D gene unclear. Between the trimmed V and J ends, which lost 6 bases and 0 bases, there was a span of 20 bases. The germline gives CDR1 MNHEY, CDR2 SMNVEV (reference sequence). This CDR3 has 17 residues. The CDR3 is CASSRAYGGRMNTEAFF. The CDR3 nucleotides read TGTGCCAGCAGCCGTGCCTATGGCGGCAGAATGAACACTGAAGCTTTCTTT.

This chain connects TRBV7-3 to TRBJ2-2; D might be TRBD1 (5 bases). This CDR3 contains 14 residues. Trimming left V 5 bases short and J 5 bases short, with 12 bases between. Germline V gives CDR1 SGHTA, CDR2 FQGTGA. CDR3 in DNA: TGTGCCAGCAGCCACCTGACAGTTACCGGGGAGCTGTTTTTT. Amino acids: CASSHLTVTGELFF.

V and J are TRBV5-1 and TRBJ2-4; D gene unclear. This CDR3 spans 13 amino acids. From germline, CDR1 is SGHRS and CDR2 YFSETQ. Between the trimmed V and J ends, which lost 3 bases and 0 bases, there was a span of 4 bases. CDR3 loop: CASSSSAKNIQYF. CDR3 nucleotide sequence: TGCGCCAGCAGCTCCTCAGCCAAAAACATTCAGTACTTC. Based on the CDR3 plus reference TRBV5-1 and TRBJ2-4, the full variable domain is KAGVTQTPRYLIKTRGQQVTLSCSPISGHRSVSWYQQTPGQGLQFLFEYFSETQRNKGNFPGRFSGRQFSNSRSEMNVSTLELGDSALYLCASSSSAKNIQYFGAGTRLSVL.

This clone appeared a few times. The chain uses TRBV27 and TRBJ2-5; 7 positions agree with TRBD2. The V segment lost 6 bases and the J segment 1 base; nucleotides outside the gene matches: 2. The CDR3 spans 13 residues. Germline CDR1 and CDR2: MNHEY and SMNVEV (reference sequence). The CDR3 spells CASSWEGQETQYF. In DNA form, the CDR3 reads TGTGCCAGCAGCTGGGAGGGCCAAGAGACCCAGTACTTC.

This clone turned up a few times. This rearrangement joins TRBV6-6 to TRBJ1-1, with 9 bases that match TRBD1. Germline CDR1 MNHNY, CDR2 SVGAGI (reference sequence). This CDR3 region has 15 residues. Germline trimming cut 7 bases from V and 4 bases from J; bases unmatched to any gene: 10. This CDR3 reads CASNGQGRESTEAFF. The CDR3 coding sequence is TGTGCCAGCAACGGACAGGGGCGGGAGAGCACTGAAGCTTTCTTT.

The gene calls are TRBV10-3 and TRBJ2-7; tentatively, D is TRBD1 (6 bases). This CDR3 has 12 amino acids. Germline V CDR1 and CDR2: ENHRY, SYGVKD. With 10 bases removed from V and 2 bases from J, the gap between germline ends came to 12 bases. In DNA, the CDR3 is TGTGCCACAAATACAGGGACCTACGAGCAGTACTTC. Translation: CATNTGTYEQYF.

V is TRBV7-3 and J is TRBJ1-1; D unresolved. This CDR3 comprises 13 residues. CDR1 is SGHTA, CDR2 FQGTGA, per germline. Trimming left V 6 bases short and J 0 bases short, with 8 bases between. Here the CDR3 reads CASSQVMNTEAFF. In DNA, the CDR3 is TGTGCCAGCAGTCAGGTAATGAACACTGAAGCTTTCTTT.

The chain joins TRBV9 to TRBJ1-3; D remains unclear. The CDR3 contains 15 residues. Germline assignment: CDR1 SGDLS and CDR2 YYNGEE. Trimming took off 4 bases at V and 0 bases at J, with 11 bases between the two ends. CDR3 coding DNA: TGTGCCAGCAGCACCAGAAAGGGCTCTGGAAACACCATATATTTT. This encodes CASSTRKGSGNTIYF.

This clone was counted a few times. The rearrangement joins TRBV19 to TRBJ2-1, with 11 bases identical to TRBD2. Germline lookup yields CDR1 LNHDA and CDR2 SQIVND (reference sequence). The junction had 4 bases not matched to a gene; V was cut back by 4 bases and J by 5 bases. CDR3 size: 15 residues. In DNA form, the CDR3 reads TGTGCCAGTAGTAGTAATAGCGGGGGGGACAATGAGCAGTTCTTC. It specifies CASSSNSGGDNEQFF.